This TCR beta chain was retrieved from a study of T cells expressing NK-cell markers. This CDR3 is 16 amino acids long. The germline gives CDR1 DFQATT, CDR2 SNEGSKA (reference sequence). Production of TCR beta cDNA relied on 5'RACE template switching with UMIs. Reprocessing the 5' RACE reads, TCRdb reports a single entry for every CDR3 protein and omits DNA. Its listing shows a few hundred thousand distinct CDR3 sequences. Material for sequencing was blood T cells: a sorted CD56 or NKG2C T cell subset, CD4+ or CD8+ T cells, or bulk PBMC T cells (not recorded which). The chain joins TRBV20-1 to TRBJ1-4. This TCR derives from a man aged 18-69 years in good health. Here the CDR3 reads CSARDRTAATNEKLFF.